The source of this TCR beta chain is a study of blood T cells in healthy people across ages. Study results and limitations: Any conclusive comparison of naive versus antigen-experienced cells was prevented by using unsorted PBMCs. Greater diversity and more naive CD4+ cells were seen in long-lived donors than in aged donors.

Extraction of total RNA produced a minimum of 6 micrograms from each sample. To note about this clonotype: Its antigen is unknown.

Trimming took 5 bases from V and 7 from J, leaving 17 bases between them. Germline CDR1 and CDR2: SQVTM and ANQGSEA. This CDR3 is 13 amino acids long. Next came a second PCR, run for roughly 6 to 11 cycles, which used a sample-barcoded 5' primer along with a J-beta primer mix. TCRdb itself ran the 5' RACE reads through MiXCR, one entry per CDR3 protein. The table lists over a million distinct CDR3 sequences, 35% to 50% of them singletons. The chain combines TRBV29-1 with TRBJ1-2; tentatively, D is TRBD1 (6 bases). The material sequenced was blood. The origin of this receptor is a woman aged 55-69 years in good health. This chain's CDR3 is CSVKVEGGGGYTF. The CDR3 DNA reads TGCAGCGTTAAGGTTGAGGGGGGTGGTGGCTACACCTTC.